This record concerns one T cell receptor beta chain sequence. Profiled with immunoSEQ multiplex PCR; TCRdb holds only in-frame clones, not every one. There are about 92,000 clones in the sample; 86% occur only once, and 15% to 19% lies in the top ten. This specimen comes from a study of glioma-infiltrating T cells after dendritic cell vaccination. About the research overall: Patients had newly diagnosed or recurrent glioblastoma and received dendritic cell vaccines.

The CDR3 has 16 amino acids. The V segment lost 2 bases and the J segment 3 bases; nucleotides outside the gene matches: 7. The germline V gene has CDR1 SGHNT and CDR2 YYREEE (reference sequence). The source of this sequence is a human donor with glioblastoma. The sequencing here drew on blood, taken before dendritic cell vaccination. This chain links TRBV5-4 with TRBJ2-5; TRBD1 matches 10 bases. For the CDR3, the DNA is TGTGCCAGCAGCTTCGTTGGACAGGGGGGGAAAGAGACCCAGTACTTC. Encoded protein: CASSFVGQGGKETQYF.